The present entry profiles one T cell receptor (beta chain) with its context. The target antigen is unknown. Looked up from germline, CDR1 is SGHRS and CDR2 is YFSETQ. CDR3 length: 14 amino acids. V was pared by 0 bases and J by 4 bases, with 0 bases of the junction left unmatched. This specimen belongs to a study of OX40 agonist ivuxolimab in advanced cancers. Study-wide findings and caveats: Both blood CD4+ and CD8+ T cells showed clonal growth by week 6 at 0.1 to 3.0 mg/kg.

TCRdb keeps only in-frame clones here, not all; method: immunoSEQ multiplex PCR. This table holds 75,000 to 80,000 clones, more than 65% found once. The specimen comprised CD4+ or CD8+ T cells sorted from blood, sampled in a trial of the OX40 agonist ivuxolimab. The source is an adult with an advanced solid tumor such as melanoma, head and neck, liver or kidney cancer. This rearrangement joins TRBV5-1 to TRBJ1-2; 10 nucleotides line up with TRBD1. This CDR3 is CASSLGDRGYGYTF. For the CDR3, the DNA is TGCGCCAGCAGCTTGGGGGACAGGGGCTATGGCTACACCTTC.